Listed below are T cell receptor beta chains from one sample, sequenced in a study of HIV-infected patients and healthy controls. TCRdb called the 5' RACE reads again in MiXCR, with one record for every CDR3 protein. The top ten clones hold 21% of a sample with roughly 18,000 distinct CDR3 sequences, about 8.5% of them seen once. The sample was blood, taken during antiretroviral therapy. The receptor set was obtained from an adult with HIV infection. Each CDR3 is given with its conserved first and last residue. A D gene is named only where the DNA matches it firmly. Only part of the rows carry a size: once, few, many, or a class if the clone is expanded.

v_gene: TRBV28; j_gene: TRBJ2-7; abundance: many; d_gene: .; CDR3nt: TGTGCCAGCAGTTCCCCCACATTAGTCGGGGAGTTGGGGGATGAACAGTACTTC; CDR3aa: CASSSPTLVGELGDEQYF
v_gene: TRBV30; j_gene: TRBJ1-4; abundance: many; d_gene: .; CDR3nt: TGTGCCTGGAGTGTCGGCGTCTCCTTTCCAACTAATGAAAAACTGTTTTTT; CDR3aa: CAWSVGVSFPTNEKLFF
v_gene: TRBV10-3; j_gene: TRBJ2-7; abundance: many; d_gene: .; CDR3nt: TGTGCCATCAGTGAGTCTGCGTACGAGCAGTACTTC; CDR3aa: CAISESAYEQYF
v_gene: TRBV6-2/TRBV6-3; j_gene: TRBJ1-1; abundance: many; d_gene: TRBD1; CDR3nt: TGTGCCAGCAGACGGACAGGGGGCGACACTGAAGCTTTCTTT; CDR3aa: CASRRTGGDTEAFF
v_gene: TRBV6-6; j_gene: TRBJ2-3; abundance: many; d_gene: TRBD2; CDR3nt: TGTGCCAGCAGGCTAGCGGGGGGGCCTCGGACAGATACGCAGTATTTT; CDR3aa: CASRLAGGPRTDTQYF
v_gene: TRBV28; j_gene: TRBJ2-1; abundance: many; d_gene: TRBD1; CDR3nt: TGTGCCAGCAGCCGACAGGGGGACGGGTCCTACAATGAGCAGTTCTTC; CDR3aa: CASSRQGDGSYNEQFF
v_gene: TRBV5-1; j_gene: TRBJ1-4; abundance: many; d_gene: .; CDR3nt: TGCGCCAGCAGCTTGGGGTTGATGACCCGAAGGTCAACTAATGAAAAACTGTTTTTT; CDR3aa: CASSLGLMTRRSTNEKLFF
v_gene: TRBV6-5; j_gene: TRBJ2-7; abundance: many; d_gene: .; CDR3nt: TGTGCCAGCAGTTACTCAGGGGGGACTTGGGACGAGCAGTACTTC; CDR3aa: CASSYSGGTWDEQYF
v_gene: TRBV7-9; j_gene: TRBJ2-2; abundance: few; d_gene: TRBD2; CDR3nt: TGTGCCAGCAGCTTACCCGGACTAGCGGGAGGTCCCGGGGAGCTGTTTTTT; CDR3aa: CASSLPGLAGGPGELFF
v_gene: TRBV14; j_gene: TRBJ2-2; abundance: many; d_gene: .; CDR3nt: TGTGCCAGCAGCCCGATCGACACCGGGGAGCTGTTTTTT; CDR3aa: CASSPIDTGELFF
v_gene: TRBV7-6; j_gene: TRBJ2-3; abundance: many; d_gene: .; CDR3nt: TGTGCCAGCAGCTCCAAGGCTGGGAATTTCGATACGCAGTATTTT; CDR3aa: CASSSKAGNFDTQYF
v_gene: TRBV10-1; j_gene: TRBJ2-3; abundance: many; d_gene: TRBD2; CDR3nt: TGCGCCAGCAGTGAGTCAAGGTCTAGCGGGGGGGCAGATACGCAGTATTTT; CDR3aa: CASSESRSSGGADTQYF
v_gene: TRBV14; j_gene: TRBJ1-1; abundance: .; d_gene: .; CDR3nt: TGTGCCAGCAGCCAGGCGGGCAGACTGAACACTGAAGCTTTCTTT; CDR3aa: CASSQAGRLNTEAFF
v_gene: TRBV4-2; j_gene: TRBJ2-1; abundance: .; d_gene: TRBD2; CDR3nt: TGTGCCAGCAGCCAAGAACTAGCGGGTGATGAGCAGTTCTTC; CDR3aa: CASSQELAGDEQFF
v_gene: TRBV5-1; j_gene: TRBJ2-3; abundance: once; d_gene: .; CDR3nt: TGCGCCAGCGAGGGAGGCTTTTACACAGATACGCAGTATTTT; CDR3aa: CASEGGFYTDTQYF
v_gene: TRBV6-5; j_gene: TRBJ1-5; abundance: many; d_gene: .; CDR3nt: TGTGCCAGCAGTTACGGCAACAGCAATCAGCCCCAGCATTTT; CDR3aa: CASSYGNSNQPQHF
v_gene: TRBV2; j_gene: TRBJ1-1; abundance: many; d_gene: .; CDR3nt: TGTGCCAGCAGTGGAGCGGACAGTTACACTGAAGCTTTCTTT; CDR3aa: CASSGADSYTEAFF
v_gene: TRBV19; j_gene: TRBJ1-2; abundance: .; d_gene: .; CDR3nt: TGTGCCAGTAGCCGGGAAGTAAGTGGCTACACCTTC; CDR3aa: CASSREVSGYTF
v_gene: TRBV20-1; j_gene: TRBJ2-3; abundance: many; d_gene: TRBD2; CDR3nt: TGCAGTGCTAGAGATCCGGGGGGAAAGGATACGCAGTATTTT; CDR3aa: CSARDPGGKDTQYF
v_gene: TRBV5-1; j_gene: TRBJ2-3; abundance: many; d_gene: .; CDR3nt: TGCGCCAGCAGCTTAGGGACACCGAGCACAGATACGCAGTATTTT; CDR3aa: CASSLGTPSTDTQYF
v_gene: TRBV5-4; j_gene: TRBJ1-4; abundance: many; d_gene: .; CDR3nt: TGTGCCAGCAGAAAAAACGGCGATGAAAAACTGTTTTTT; CDR3aa: CASRKNGDEKLFF
v_gene: TRBV29-1; j_gene: TRBJ1-2; abundance: many; d_gene: .; CDR3nt: TGCAGCGTTGAGATTTGGGCAGGGCCCTATGGCTACACCTTC; CDR3aa: CSVEIWAGPYGYTF
v_gene: TRBV10-3; j_gene: TRBJ2-7; abundance: many; d_gene: .; CDR3nt: TGTGCCATCAGTGAGTCGGACTCCCGGAGCTCCTACGAGCAGTACTTC; CDR3aa: CAISESDSRSSYEQYF
v_gene: TRBV29-1; j_gene: TRBJ1-1; abundance: many; d_gene: .; CDR3nt: TGCAGCGTTGAAGATCCCCAGGGGACCCTGAACACTGAAGCTTTCTTT; CDR3aa: CSVEDPQGTLNTEAFF
v_gene: TRBV6-5; j_gene: TRBJ1-2; abundance: many; d_gene: TRBD1; CDR3nt: TGTGCCAGCAGTTACCTTGACAGGGGGGGGTTCAACTATGGCTACACCTTC; CDR3aa: CASSYLDRGGFNYGYTF
v_gene: TRBV5-6; j_gene: TRBJ1-1; abundance: many; d_gene: .; CDR3nt: TGTGCCAGCAGCACAACAGCGGACACTGAAGCTTTCTTT; CDR3aa: CASSTTADTEAFF
v_gene: TRBV10-3; j_gene: TRBJ2-7; abundance: many; d_gene: TRBD2; CDR3nt: TGTGCCATCAGTGAGGGGCGGGGGAGCTACGAGCAGTACTTC; CDR3aa: CAISEGRGSYEQYF
v_gene: TRBV3-1; j_gene: TRBJ1-5; abundance: many; d_gene: .; CDR3nt: TGTGCCAGCAGCCAAGAAGGGCAGCCCCAGCATTTT; CDR3aa: CASSQEGQPQHF
v_gene: TRBV11-2; j_gene: TRBJ1-1; abundance: many; d_gene: .; CDR3nt: TGTGCCAGCAGCCCCCTGACAGAGATGAACACTGAAGCTTTCTTT; CDR3aa: CASSPLTEMNTEAFF
v_gene: TRBV15; j_gene: TRBJ2-6; abundance: many; d_gene: TRBD1; CDR3nt: TGTGCCACCAGCAGAGATCTCCGGACAGGGAGGTCTGGGGCCAACGTCCTGACTTTC; CDR3aa: CATSRDLRTGRSGANVLTF
v_gene: TRBV5-1; j_gene: TRBJ2-1; abundance: many; d_gene: TRBD2; CDR3nt: TGCGCCAGCAGCCAAAGGACTAGCGGGATGTCAGATGAGCAGTTCTTC; CDR3aa: CASSQRTSGMSDEQFF
v_gene: TRBV2; j_gene: TRBJ2-5; abundance: many; d_gene: .; CDR3nt: TGTGCCAGCAGTCCAAGGGTGGTGGGAGAGACCCAGTACTTC; CDR3aa: CASSPRVVGETQYF
v_gene: TRBV12-3/TRBV12-4; j_gene: TRBJ1-5; abundance: many; d_gene: .; CDR3nt: TGTGCCAGCAGTTTAGCGGGGGGAAATCAGCCCCAGCATTTT; CDR3aa: CASSLAGGNQPQHF
v_gene: TRBV24-1; j_gene: TRBJ2-7; abundance: few; d_gene: TRBD2; CDR3nt: TGTGCCACCAGCGGGATTGGGCTAGCGGGAGACGAGCAGTACTTC; CDR3aa: CATSGIGLAGDEQYF
v_gene: TRBV12-3/TRBV12-4; j_gene: TRBJ1-5; abundance: many; d_gene: .; CDR3nt: TGTGCCAGCAGTTTCCGGGGAAACAATCAGCCCCAGCATTTT; CDR3aa: CASSFRGNNQPQHF
v_gene: TRBV7-9; j_gene: TRBJ1-1; abundance: many; d_gene: .; CDR3nt: TGTGCCAGCAGCCTACAGCCCACCGGGCACACTGAAGCTTTCTTT; CDR3aa: CASSLQPTGHTEAFF
v_gene: TRBV4-1; j_gene: TRBJ2-7; abundance: many; d_gene: TRBD1; CDR3nt: TGCGCCAGCAGCCAAGAGGGGGGAGACAGGGGCTACGAGCAGTACTTC; CDR3aa: CASSQEGGDRGYEQYF
v_gene: TRBV6-1; j_gene: TRBJ2-7; abundance: many; d_gene: .; CDR3nt: TGTGCCAGCAGCCAGCGGCGGGCATCTTCCTACGAGCAGTACTTC; CDR3aa: CASSQRRASSYEQYF
v_gene: TRBV6-6; j_gene: TRBJ1-5; abundance: many; d_gene: .; CDR3nt: TGTGCCAGCAGTTCCCTGGACAGCCAGCCCCAGCATTTT; CDR3aa: CASSSLDSQPQHF
v_gene: TRBV7-9; j_gene: TRBJ2-3; abundance: many; d_gene: .; CDR3nt: TGTGCCAGCAGCTTCCCCAGAGTTAAGGACACAGATACGCAGTATTTT; CDR3aa: CASSFPRVKDTDTQYF
v_gene: TRBV10-3; j_gene: TRBJ2-1; abundance: many; d_gene: .; CDR3nt: TGTGCCATCAGTGAAGGGGTCAATGGCTATGAGCAGTTCTTC; CDR3aa: CAISEGVNGYEQFF
v_gene: TRBV7-9; j_gene: TRBJ2-1; abundance: many; d_gene: .; CDR3nt: TGTGCCAGCAGCCACGGACAGATCCTCTACAATGAGCAGTTCTTC; CDR3aa: CASSHGQILYNEQFF
v_gene: TRBV29-1; j_gene: TRBJ1-2; abundance: few; d_gene: .; CDR3nt: TGCAGCGTTGAAAAGGGTGGATATGGCTACACCTTC; CDR3aa: CSVEKGGYGYTF
v_gene: TRBV5-1; j_gene: TRBJ2-3; abundance: many; d_gene: TRBD1; CDR3nt: TGCGCCAGCAGCTTGGGACAGGGGCAATTCACAGATACGCAGTATTTT; CDR3aa: CASSLGQGQFTDTQYF
v_gene: TRBV29-1; j_gene: TRBJ1-3; abundance: few; d_gene: .; CDR3nt: TGCAGCGTTGACGGAACTCTAAGAAACACCATATATTTT; CDR3aa: CSVDGTLRNTIYF
v_gene: TRBV5-4; j_gene: TRBJ2-1; abundance: many; d_gene: .; CDR3nt: TGTGCCAGCTCCCTCGTATCGCTACCAAATGAGCAGTTCTTC; CDR3aa: CASSLVSLPNEQFF
v_gene: TRBV5-1; j_gene: TRBJ1-2; abundance: many; d_gene: .; CDR3nt: TGCGCCAGCAGCTTGGACGGGAAGGGCTACACCTTC; CDR3aa: CASSLDGKGYTF
v_gene: TRBV11-2; j_gene: TRBJ2-1; abundance: many; d_gene: .; CDR3nt: TGTGCCAGCAGCTTAGTCATGAATGAGCAGTTCTTC; CDR3aa: CASSLVMNEQFF
v_gene: TRBV28; j_gene: TRBJ2-1; abundance: many; d_gene: TRBD2; CDR3nt: TGTGCCAGCGGCGAAGCGGGAGGGGTAGGGGAGCAGTTCTTC; CDR3aa: CASGEAGGVGEQFF
v_gene: TRBV6-1; j_gene: TRBJ2-3; abundance: many; d_gene: .; CDR3nt: TGTGCCAGCAGCCCGACAGAGAGCACAGATACGCAGTATTTT; CDR3aa: CASSPTESTDTQYF
v_gene: TRBV5-1; j_gene: TRBJ2-7; abundance: many; d_gene: .; CDR3nt: TGCGCCAGCAGCTTGGGCGACAGAACCTACGAGCAGTACTTC; CDR3aa: CASSLGDRTYEQYF
v_gene: TRBV20-1; j_gene: TRBJ1-6; abundance: many; d_gene: .; CDR3nt: TGCAGTGCTCCACTAGGTCCCAATCCTAATTCACCCCTCCACTTT; CDR3aa: CSAPLGPNPNSPLHF
v_gene: TRBV19; j_gene: TRBJ2-1; abundance: few; d_gene: .; CDR3nt: TGTGCCAGTAACGGGGGCCCTCTGGGGAATGAGCAGTTCTTC; CDR3aa: CASNGGPLGNEQFF
v_gene: TRBV19; j_gene: TRBJ2-1; abundance: many; d_gene: .; CDR3nt: TGTGCCAGTAGTTCGGAGAGCGACCCCTACAATGAGCAGTTCTTC; CDR3aa: CASSSESDPYNEQFF